The 27 T cell receptor beta chains below were found in one sample sequenced in a study of shared clonotypes between healthy human individuals. Repertoires were generated with immunoSEQ multiplex PCR, while TCRdb's copy carries only in-frame clones and drops some. The table shows under 850,000 clones, with 72% occurring only once. Sequences were obtained from memory CD4+ T cells sorted from blood. This sample's subset: CD45RA-negative fraction. These receptors were collected from a woman aged 25 to 45 in good health.

This clone has just a few counts. The gene calls are TRBV7-2 and TRBJ1-1, with D maybe TRBD1 (5 bases). Trimming cost V 1 base and J 1 base, with 13 bases left between them. The CDR3 has 16 amino acids. Germline V gene lookup returns CDR1 SGHTA and CDR2 FQGNSA. The CDR3, as DNA: TGTGCCAGCAGCTTAGGATGGATAGGGGCGAACACTGAAGCTTTCTTT. Translation gives CASSLGWIGANTEAFF. Full variable domain (remainder filled in from reference TRBV7-2 and TRBJ1-1): GAGVSQSPSNKVTEKGKDVELRCDPISGHTALYWYRQSLGQGLEFLIYFQGNSAPDKSGLPSDRFSAERTGGSVSTLTIQRTQQEDSAVYLCASSLGWIGANTEAFFGQGTRLTVV.

Only a few counts were recorded for this clone. The same CDR3 also results from other DNA sequences found in this sample. The CDR3 bases are TGCGCCAGCAGCTTGAATAGCGGGAGCTACAATGAGCAGTTCTTC. It is translated as CASSLNSGSYNEQFF. The chain joins TRBV5-1 to TRBJ2-1; 9 bases fit TRBD2. J lost 3 bases, V lost 1 base, and 2 bases had no gene match. CDR1 and CDR2 from the germline V gene are SGHRS and YFSETQ. CDR3 size: 15 residues.

With regard to this clone: Other DNA sequences in this sample translate to the same CDR3. The chain links TRBV7-2 to TRBJ2-3; 9 bases are a match to TRBD2. CDR1 SGHTA and CDR2 FQGNSA come from the germline V gene. Losses at the gene ends were 3 bases for V and 5 bases for J; bases not matched to a gene: 6. The CDR3 extends over 15 amino acids. The CDR3 is CASSLGGRAGDTQYF. DNA for the CDR3: TGTGCCAGCAGCTTGGGCGGGAGGGCTGGAGATACGCAGTATTTT.

This sequence joins TRBV9 and TRBJ1-1; 7 positions match TRBD1. Germline V gives CDR1 SGDLS, CDR2 YYNGEE. V shed 4 bases, J shed 0 bases, and the junction held 6 bases outside the gene matches. The CDR3 is 15 residues long. CDR3 loop: CASSPRGNVNTEAFF. The DNA for the CDR3 is TGTGCCAGCAGCCCCAGGGGGAACGTGAACACTGAAGCTTTCTTT.

Notes on this clone: Other DNA sequences in this sample translate to the same CDR3. The chain employs TRBV14 and TRBJ1-2, with D unresolved. The ends were cut back, 0 bases at V and 8 bases at J, with 7 bases in the middle. Germline CDR1 reads SGHDN; CDR2 reads FVKESK. The CDR3 is 12 residues long. The CDR3 DNA sequence: TGTGCCAGCAGCCAAGATTGGAGGGGCTACACCTTC. It encodes CASSQDWRGYTF.

Only a few counts were recorded for this clone. This rearrangement joins TRBV11-2 to TRBJ2-5; TRBD1 agrees at 9 bases. The germline gives CDR1 SGHAT, CDR2 FQNNGV. This CDR3 contains 14 residues. Losses at the gene ends were 5 bases for V and 5 bases for J; bases not matched to a gene: 6. The CDR3 sequence: CASSLGQGYETQYF. The CDR3 bases are TGTGCCAGCAGCCTGGGACAGGGTTACGAGACCCAGTACTTC.

This clone was detected ten times or more. This sequence joins TRBV29-1 and TRBJ1-3; D uncertain. Trimming stripped 4 bases from V and 0 bases from J, with 10 bases between. Per the germline V gene, CDR1 is SQVTM and CDR2 is ANQGSEA. The CDR3 is 14 amino acids. CDR3 sequence reads: CSVAEGSSGNTIYF. The CDR3 nucleotides read TGCAGCGTTGCCGAGGGCAGCTCTGGAAACACCATATATTTT. The full variable domain, with the rest looked up from reference TRBV29-1 and TRBJ1-3, is SAVISQKPSRDICQRGTSLTIQCQVDSQVTMMFWYRQQPGQSLTLIATANQGSEATYESGFVIDKFPISRPNLTFSTLTVSNMSPEDSSIYLCSVAEGSSGNTIYFGEGSWLTVV.

In DNA, the CDR3 is TGCGCCAGCAGCTTGGACACAGGGGACAATCAGCCCCAGCATTTT. It specifies CASSLDTGDNQPQHF. The chain links TRBV5-1 to TRBJ1-5; 7 nucleotides match TRBD1. The V gene's germline CDR1 is SGHRS and CDR2 YFSETQ. With 0 bases clipped from V and 3 bases from J, the junction kept 3 bases outside the gene matches. This CDR3 has 15 amino acids.

This clone has only one observation. J is TRBJ2-1 and V is TRBV7-9; 16 bases agree with TRBD2. Germline values: CDR1 SEHNR, CDR2 FQNEAQ (reference sequence). This CDR3 region has 17 residues. Trimming took 5 bases from V and 3 from J; bases not matched to a gene: 4. CDR3 loop: CASSQGTSGRVYNEQFF. The DNA of the CDR3 is TGTGCCAGCAGCCAGGGGACTAGCGGGAGGGTCTACAATGAGCAGTTCTTC.

CDR3: CASSPPSGASTYEQYF. Written as DNA, the CDR3 is TGTGCCAGCTCACCACCTTCCGGGGCATCTACCTACGAGCAGTACTTC. This rearrangement joins TRBV18 to TRBJ2-7; tentatively, D is TRBD1 or TRBD2 (5 bases each). Per germline, CDR1 KGHSH and CDR2 LQKENI. The CDR3 has 16 residues. V lost 0 bases and J lost 2, with 14 bases in between.

The gene calls are TRBV2 and TRBJ2-3; D possibly corresponds to TRBD2 (6 bases). There are 14 residues in the CDR3. Trimming stripped 7 bases from V and 1 base from J, with 12 bases between. From germline, CDR1 is SNHLY and CDR2 FYNNEI. CDR3 region: CASKSGPGTDTQYF. CDR3 nucleotides: TGTGCCAGCAAGAGCGGGCCGGGCACAGATACGCAGTATTTT.

The V gene is TRBV30, the J gene TRBJ2-2; D tentatively reads TRBD1 or TRBD2 (5 bases each). The V and J ends lost 5 bases and 0 bases respectively, with 10 bases between them. In germline, CDR1 is GTSNPN, CDR2 SVGIG (reference sequence). The CDR3 has 14 amino acids. The CDR3 loop reads CAWRRGPNTGELFF. CDR3 sequence (DNA): TGTGCCTGGCGCCGGGGACCGAACACCGGGGAGCTGTTTTTT.

This sequence joins TRBV5-5 and TRBJ1-1; no definite D call. CDR1 is SGHKS, CDR2 YYEKEE, per germline (reference sequence). The germline V and J ends were trimmed by 0 bases and 1 base, with 7 bases remaining between them. The CDR3 spans 14 residues. This CDR3 is CASSLDRGNTEAFF. CDR3 bases: TGTGCCAGCAGCTTGGATCGGGGGAACACTGAAGCTTTCTTT.

The chain links TRBV11-2 to TRBJ2-2, with D hard to call. CDR1 and CDR2 (germline): SGHAT, FQNNGV. Trimming removed 5 bases at V and 8 bases at J, with 9 bases between. The CDR3 totals 12 residues. In nucleotides, the CDR3 is TGTGCCAGCAGCCTCCCGGAAGGGGAGCTGTTTTTT. It translates to CASSLPEGELFF.

The rearrangement joins TRBV11-2 to TRBJ2-5; perhaps TRBD2 as D (6 bases). The CDR3 length is 14 residues. Germline V lookup: CDR1 SGHAT, CDR2 FQNNGV. The V end lost 5 bases, the J end lost 4 bases, and 14 bases lay between the germline ends. The CDR3 DNA reads TGTGCCAGCAGCCTCGGCCCGGAGGGAGAGACCCAGTACTTC. This gives the protein CASSLGPEGETQYF.

The chain joins TRBV11-2 to TRBJ2-7, with TRBD2 matching 11 bases. CDR3 size: 16 residues. Germline CDR1 and CDR2: SGHAT and FQNNGV. The trim removed 4 bases at V and 4 bases at J, leaving 9 bases unmatched. CDR3 amino acids: CASSSIAGGNWYEQYF. CDR3 nucleotide sequence: TGTGCCAGCAGCTCGATAGCGGGAGGGAATTGGTACGAGCAGTACTTC. Supplemented by reference TRBV11-2 and TRBJ2-7, the full variable domain reads EAGVAQSPRYKIIEKRQSVAFWCNPISGHATLYWYQQILGQGPKLLIQFQNNGVVDDSQLPKDRFSAERLKGVDSTLKIQPAKLEDSAVYLCASSSIAGGNWYEQYFGPGTRLTVT.

V is TRBV18 and J is TRBJ2-3, with D unclear. The germline gives CDR1 KGHSH, CDR2 LQKENI. Deletions cut 2 bases from V and 0 bases from J, with 6 bases between. There are 14 residues in the CDR3. CDR3: CASSPIGSTDTQYF. In DNA, the CDR3 is TGTGCCAGCTCACCAATCGGGAGCACAGATACGCAGTATTTT.

This clone has a handful of counts. The chain has TRBV5-4 and TRBJ2-5, with 8 bases that match TRBD1. Germline V gene data show CDR1 as SGHNT and CDR2 as YYREEE (reference sequence). This CDR3 is built from 15 residues. The V segment lost 4 bases and the J segment 3 bases; nucleotides outside the gene matches: 8. The CDR3 sequence: CASSTPTTGEETQYF. CDR3 nucleotide sequence: TGTGCCAGCAGCACACCTACGACAGGGGAAGAGACCCAGTACTTC. The full variable domain, with the rest looked up from reference TRBV5-4 and TRBJ2-5, is ETGVTQSPTHLIKTRGQQVTLRCSSQSGHNTVSWYQQALGQGPQFIFQYYREEENGRGNFPPRFSGLQFPNYSSELNVNALELDDSALYLCASSTPTTGEETQYFGPGTRLLVL.

Only a few counts were recorded for this clone. The V call is TRBV7-7, the J call TRBJ2-7; TRBD1 aligns across 7 bases. The germline V gene encodes CDR1 SSHAT and CDR2 FNYEAQ (reference sequence). V lost 5 bases, J lost 6 bases, and 4 bases stayed unmatched. The CDR3 loop spans 12 amino acids. Written as DNA, the CDR3 is TGTGCCAGCAGCCCCGCAGGGGGCGAGCAGTACTTC. Its translation: CASSPAGGEQYF.

V gene TRBV7-2 combines with J gene TRBJ1-5; D ambiguous. The germline gives CDR1 SGHTA, CDR2 FQGNSA. This CDR3 spans 15 amino acids. Trimming stripped 6 bases from V and 3 bases from J, with 15 bases between. The CDR3 here is CASSRTALINQPQHF. The CDR3 DNA follows: TGTGCCAGCAGTCGGACGGCCCTTATCAATCAGCCCCAGCATTTT.

The chain links TRBV25-1 to TRBJ2-2; 14 bases align to TRBD2. Per germline, CDR1 MGHDK and CDR2 SYGVNS. The J segment lost 13 bases and the V segment lost 3 bases, leaving 10 bases of the junction unmatched. This CDR3 is 16 amino acids long. The CDR3: CASSDPGLAGGRRLFF. The CDR3 bases are TGTGCCAGCAGTGATCCCGGACTAGCGGGAGGCCGTCGGCTGTTTTTT.

The chain has TRBV27 and TRBJ1-1, with D possibly matching TRBD1 (6 bases). CDR3 length: 12 residues. Trimming left V 2 bases short and J 8 bases short, with 9 bases between. CDR1 MNHEY and CDR2 SMNVEV come from the germline V gene (reference sequence). CDR3 amino acids: CASSLRTGEAFF. Here the CDR3 DNA reads TGTGCCAGCAGTTTAAGAACAGGGGAAGCTTTCTTT.

For the CDR3, the DNA is TGTGCCACCAGCAGGGAGGACCGAACCGGGGAGCTGTTTTTT. This codes for CATSREDRTGELFF. J is TRBJ2-2 and V is TRBV15; D might be TRBD2 (5 bases). The CDR3 has 14 residues. From germline, CDR1 is LNHNV and CDR2 YYDKDF (reference sequence). V was shortened by 3 bases and J by 5 bases, with 10 bases between the two germline ends.

The CDR3 nucleotides read TGTGCCAGCAGCGAAGGAATGGGTGAGGCTTTCTTT. It specifies CASSEGMGEAFF. The chain links TRBV28 to TRBJ1-1; D call uncertain. This CDR3 region has 12 residues. CDR1 is MDHEN, CDR2 SYDVKM, per germline. The V gene lost 6 bases and the J gene lost 11 bases, with 16 bases spanning the gap.

This clone was detected a few times. The gene calls are TRBV9 and TRBJ2-5; TRBD2 aligns across 14 bases. The CDR3 runs 20 residues. The J segment lost 2 bases and the V segment lost 1 base, leaving 13 bases of the junction unmatched. Germline V lookup: CDR1 SGDLS, CDR2 YYNGEE. Written as DNA, the CDR3 is TGTGCCAGCAGCGTATTATCCTCCGGGACTAGCGGGAGTCTACAAGAGACCCAGTACTTC. This translates into CASSVLSSGTSGSLQETQYF.

The gene calls are TRBV25-1 and TRBJ2-1; TRBD1 or TRBD2 may be the D gene (5 bases each). Germline CDR1 reads MGHDK; CDR2 reads SYGVNS. Trimming cost V 10 bases and J 3 bases, with 22 bases left between them. This CDR3 comprises 16 residues. The CDR3 is CAITESGTTHYNEQFF. DNA for the CDR3: TGTGCCATCACCGAGTCGGGGACCACCCACTACAATGAGCAGTTCTTC.

CDR3 bases: TGTGCCAGCAGCACGCCGGGACAGGGAGACAATGAGCAGTTCTTC. Encoded protein: CASSTPGQGDNEQFF. This chain links TRBV11-2 with TRBJ2-1; 9 positions agree with TRBD1. Germline V lookup: CDR1 SGHAT, CDR2 FQNNGV. The V segment lost 5 bases and the J segment 5 bases; nucleotides outside the gene matches: 7. This CDR3 is 15 amino acids long.